This T cell receptor beta chain was sequenced during a study of response to subunit inactivated influenza vaccine. TCRdb ran MiXCR on the RT-PCR reads and lists one entry per CDR3 protein. The sample carries 590,000 or so distinct CDR3 sequences, 14% recorded once. From germline, CDR1 is SEHNR and CDR2 FQNEAQ (reference sequence). V shed 3 bases and J shed 1 base, with 10 bases lying between them. The CDR3 loop spans 14 amino acids. A word on this clonotype: Its antigen is not known.

General observations from the study: The authors proposed limited new T cell recruitment per seasonal influenza vaccination.

The clonotype was recovered from a man in his forties or fifties who received an inactivated influenza vaccine. Specimen: PBMCs from blood, collected less than 15 days before vaccination. The chain couples TRBV7-9 to TRBJ2-7; D unresolved. The CDR3 DNA reads as TGTGCCAGCAGCTTTCTTTCCACTTCCTACGAGCAGTACTTC. This encodes CASSFLSTSYEQYF.